This T cell receptor (beta chain) originates from a study of shared clonotypes between healthy human individuals. The germline gives CDR1 MDHEN, CDR2 SYDVKM. V was cut by 0 bases and J by 1 base, with 10 bases left in between. The CDR3 extends over 16 amino acids. Clones were read by immunoSEQ multiplex PCR, and TCRdb kept only the in-frame ones, dropping some. The table records some 1,400,000 clones, around 97% of them present only once. Sequencing used naive CD4+ T cells sorted from blood. Subset of the sample: CD45RA+ positively selected. The chain joins TRBV28 to TRBJ2-4; D may be TRBD1 (5 bases). This sequence originates from a man aged 25-45 years in good health. CDR3 sequence reads: CASSLWAGLAKNIQYF. The CDR3, as DNA: TGTGCCAGCAGTTTATGGGCAGGGTTGGCCAAAAACATTCAGTACTTC.